A selection of T cell receptor beta chains follows, all from one sample in a study of human T cells and chemical hapten exposure. TCRdb re-analysed the RACE reads in MiXCR, keeping a single row per CDR3 protein. This repertoire shows about 200,000 distinct CDR3 sequences, about 25% found once; its top ten account for approximately 2.3%. The source was whole blood, collected in connection with sensitization to the hapten diphenylcyclopropenone (DPC). These TCRs come from a woman aged 35 to 49 with alopecia areata. Some clones in this sample may be carry-over from other donors' samples. Each CDR3 is given with its conserved first and last residue. D genes are given only for firm matches. Rows may omit the clone size; those that give it use once, few, many or a size class.

CDR3 DNA | CDR3 protein | J gene | D gene | clone size | V gene
TGCAGCGTTGCAGGAAGGACGGGCGGCACTGAAGCTTTCTTT | CSVAGRTGGTEAFF | TRBJ1-1 | NA | few | TRBV29-1
TGTGCCAGCGGGCCCGGGACAGTCCAAAAACTGTTTTTT | CASGPGTVQKLFF | TRBJ1-4 | TRBD1 | NA | TRBV28
TGTGCCACCAGTGAGGAGGTCGGCTCCTACAATGAGCAGTTCTTC | CATSEEVGSYNEQFF | TRBJ2-1 | NA | NA | TRBV24-1
TGTGCCAGCAACTTTAGGTCGACCGTTACTAGTACGCAGTATTTT | CASNFRSTVTSTQYF | TRBJ2-3 | NA | few | TRBV19
TGTGCCACCACCCCAGGGTCCTACGGGGAGCTGTTTTTT | CATTPGSYGELFF | TRBJ2-2 | NA | NA | TRBV15
TGCAGCGGCATCCGGGACAGGGGAGATACGCAGTATTTT | CSGIRDRGDTQYF | TRBJ2-3 | TRBD1 | few | TRBV29-1
TGTGCCAGCAGCAAAGCGACGGAGGGCGCAGATACGCAGTATTTT | CASSKATEGADTQYF | TRBJ2-3 | NA | NA | TRBV21-1
TGTGCTAGCAGCCCACAGGGGGCTGGCACCGGGGAGCTGTTTTTT | CASSPQGAGTGELFF | TRBJ2-2 | TRBD1 | once | TRBV7-7
TGTGCCAGCACCGGAACAGGGGGAGGGTCCCAGTACTTC | CASTGTGGGSQYF | TRBJ2-5 | NA | NA | TRBV12-3/TRBV12-4
TGTGCCAGCAGTTACCGGGACAGGGGCATGTTCGGCTACACCTTC | CASSYRDRGMFGYTF | TRBJ1-2 | TRBD1 | few | TRBV6-5
TGTGCCAGCAGTTACTGGCAGGCGGGTTACAATGAGCAGTTCTTC | CASSYWQAGYNEQFF | TRBJ2-1 | NA | many | TRBV6-2/TRBV6-3
TGTGCCAGCAGCCCCACAGGGGATGAGCAGTTCTTC | CASSPTGDEQFF | TRBJ2-1 | TRBD1 | NA | TRBV7-9
TGTGCCAGCAGTTTCCAGGAAAATTCACCCCTCCACTTT | CASSFQENSPLHF | TRBJ1-6 | NA | NA | TRBV12-3/TRBV12-4
TGTGCCAGCAGTCGGTCGGAGGTAGCCAAAAACATTCAGTACTTC | CASSRSEVAKNIQYF | TRBJ2-4 | NA | NA | TRBV6-2/TRBV6-3
TGTGCCAGCAGCTCTGGGGCGGTAGTCTCCTACGAGCAGTACTTC | CASSSGAVVSYEQYF | TRBJ2-7 | NA | NA | TRBV13
TGTGCCAGCAGTTACTCGAGTACCGTCATCTATGGCTACACCTTC | CASSYSSTVIYGYTF | TRBJ1-2 | NA | few | TRBV6-5
TGTGCCAGTACCCCCTGGGACAGGGGGACGAATGAGCAGTTCTTC | CASTPWDRGTNEQFF | TRBJ2-1 | TRBD1 | few | TRBV19
TGTGCCAGCACCGACCCTTACAATGAGCAGTTCTTC | CASTDPYNEQFF | TRBJ2-1 | NA | few | TRBV27